This entry is about one T cell receptor beta chain. Its antigen is still unknown. At one end, the junction sequence differs from germline, possibly due to a read error. The sample is drawn from a study of T-cell memory formation after mild COVID-19. Whole-study results and caveats: CD4+ contracting clones were found mainly in CM and EM, and CD8+ ones in EMRA. Pre-infection memory carried some responding clones, suggesting that cross-reactive memory joined.

TCRdb recomputed calls from the 5' RACE reads with MiXCR, one row per CDR3 protein. Of about 320,000 distinct CDR3 sequences in the sample, around an eighth were seen once. The germline V gene encodes CDR1 SGHRS and CDR2 YFSETQ. This CDR3 contains 14 residues. The sequence was obtained from a man aged 18 to 30 who had mild COVID-19 (a few samples of this study predate the infection). Cell type and time point are not known. The sample taken for sequencing was PBMCs or a T cell subset sorted from them (not recorded which). This chain links TRBV5-1 with TRBJ2-5; maybe TRBD2 (7 bases). The CDR3 sequence is CASSFGGRQETQCF. CDR3 bases: TGCGCCAGCAGCTTCGGGGGGCGGCAAGAGACCCAGTGCTTC.